This TCR beta chain was documented in a study of shared clonotypes between healthy human individuals. Study details: Every donor yielded three CD4 naive, three CD4 memory, two CD8 naive and one CD8 memory plate. Broader study findings: Richness estimates generally favored naive over memory subsets.

Germline V gene data show CDR1 as LNHDA and CDR2 as SQIVND (reference sequence). V shed 3 bases, J shed 3 bases, and the junction held 5 bases outside the gene matches. This CDR3 contains 15 residues. TCRdb's table, derived via immunoSEQ multiplex PCR, lists solely in-frame clones and lacks some. Of some 790,000 clones listed, around 70% are singletons. Comments on this clone: Its antigen is still unknown.

This TCR was recovered from a woman aged 25 to 45 in good health. Sample: memory CD4+ T cells sorted from blood. Stated subset: CD45RA-negative fraction. This chain uses TRBV19 with TRBJ1-1; 9 bases are shared with TRBD1. CDR3 in DNA: TGTGCCAGTAGTATGGGGGACAGGGTGGACACTGAAGCTTTCTTT. Translated: CASSMGDRVDTEAFF.